These T cell receptor beta chains were read from a single sample in a study of CD8 T cells in ankylosing spondylitis. MiXCR was run by TCRdb on the 5' RACE reads, yielding one entry per CDR3 protein. The table lists approximately 440,000 distinct CDR3 sequences, 15% to 20% of them singletons. Sample: blood, either unsorted or a sorted T cell fraction (not recorded which). These TCRs come from a male donor with ankylosing spondylitis. The CDR3 runs from the conserved cysteine through the conserved F or W. Fields, in order: CDR3 DNA, CDR3 protein, V gene, D gene, J gene, clone size. D genes are given only for firm matches. Only some rows state a clone size, as once, few, many or a class for expanded clones.

TGTGCCAGCAGCCAAGATGTTCTGGACAGCAACTATGGCTACACCTTC | CASSQDVLDSNYGYTF | TRBV3-1 | NA | TRBJ1-2 | few
TGCAGTGCTACCCCGCGGGAGGGTCAGCCCCAGCATTTT | CSATPREGQPQHF | TRBV20-1 | NA | TRBJ1-5 | few
TGTGCCAGCAGCCCACTGACAGGGTTGGCTGGGGCCAACGTCCTGACTTTC | CASSPLTGLAGANVLTF | TRBV9 | TRBD1 | TRBJ2-6 | many
TGTGCCAGCAGGGGACAGGGCCACCACCCCAATGAGCAGTTCTTC | CASRGQGHHPNEQFF | TRBV6-1 | TRBD1 | TRBJ2-1 | few
TGTGCCAGCAACCAAGGGGCAGGGAGCATCTATGGCTACACCTTC | CASNQGAGSIYGYTF | TRBV3-1 | NA | TRBJ1-2 | NA
TGTGCCAGTACTCCGCGACCCAAGGGACAGGGCTTTCCTTCACCCCTCCACTTT | CASTPRPKGQGFPSPLHF | TRBV19 | TRBD1 | TRBJ1-6 | few
TGTGCCAGCAGAAAGGCAGGGACGGACATTCAGTACTTC | CASRKAGTDIQYF | TRBV12-3/TRBV12-4 | NA | TRBJ2-4 | few
TGCGCCAGCAGCCAACGGCTAGCGGGGGGCCAAGAGACCCAGTACTTC | CASSQRLAGGQETQYF | TRBV4-1 | TRBD2 | TRBJ2-5 | few
TGCAGTGCTAGACCCCGTGCCCCCGTTCGGAACACTGAAGCTTTCTTT | CSARPRAPVRNTEAFF | TRBV20-1 | NA | TRBJ1-1 | few
TGCGCCAGCAGCGTCCGGGACAGTAATTCACCCCTCCACTTT | CASSVRDSNSPLHF | TRBV5-1 | TRBD1 | TRBJ1-6 | NA
TGTGCCAGCTCACGAGGGGGCGAGGGCAATCAGCCCCAGCATTTT | CASSRGGEGNQPQHF | TRBV18 | TRBD1 | TRBJ1-5 | NA
TGTGCCATCAGTGATCCGGGACGAACCTCTGGAAACACCATATATTTT | CAISDPGRTSGNTIYF | TRBV10-3 | NA | TRBJ1-3 | NA
TGCGCCAGCAGCCATTATTCCGACAGAAAAAAGGGGTCTAACTATGGCTACACCTTC | CASSHYSDRKKGSNYGYTF | TRBV4-1 | NA | TRBJ1-2 | few